This TCR beta chain appears in the sequencing data of a study of T cells in Graves' hyperthyroidism and ophthalmopathy. Study at large: The blood sample was taken at first diagnosis, before treatment began.

The hyperthyroidism was newly diagnosed and had lasted under 2 months; the patients were aged 18 to 65. Regarding the study as a whole: Ophthalmopathy stood apart from stable hyperthyroidism in a 13 V-J model.

As concerns this clonotype: Its antigen is currently unknown.

CDR3 length: 14 residues. Between the trimmed V and J ends, which lost 8 bases and 7 bases, there was a span of 21 bases. Germline-derived CDR1 and CDR2 are LNHDA and SQIVND (reference sequence). Amplified regions were TCR beta CDR3 sequences from RNA transcripts. HTBI primers were used for first-round RT-PCR of the TCR CDR3. TCRdb recomputed calls from the multiplex PCR reads with MiXCR, one row per CDR3 protein. The table records hundreds of thousands of distinct CDR3 sequences, approximately 40% of them present only once. The chain links TRBV19 to TRBJ2-7; D is perhaps TRBD2 (7 bases). The source material was blood. The receptor comes from a man between 18 and 29 years old with Graves' hyperthyroidism. The CDR3 DNA reads TGTGCCAGTTCGGGAGGCTCGGGACAACAAGAGCAGTACTTC. This codes for CASSGGSGQQEQYF.